What follows are 28 T cell receptor beta chains derived from one specimen sequenced in a study of blood T cells in healthy people across ages. The authors ran a second PCR of roughly 7 to 11 cycles using a sample-barcoded 5' primer and a J-beta primer mix. One entry per CDR3 protein results from TCRdb running MiXCR on the 5' RACE reads. The data contain approximately 850,000 distinct CDR3 sequences, over 45% of them singletons. The specimen was blood. These receptors all come from a young man in good health.

The sample holds many counts of this clonotype. This chain uses TRBV6-2 or TRBV6-3 with TRBJ1-2; 9 nucleotides match TRBD1. After removal of 5 bases from V and 7 bases from J, the junction contained 14 bases not matched to a gene. From germline, CDR1 is MNHEY and CDR2 SVGEGT. This CDR3 spans 16 amino acids. For the CDR3, the DNA is TGTGCCAGCAGTAAACAACCGGGACAGGGCGCGATTGGCTACACCTTC. This gives the protein CASSKQPGQGAIGYTF.

The chain uses TRBV6-2 or TRBV6-3 and TRBJ2-2; D is perhaps TRBD2 (5 bases). CDR1 is MNHEY and CDR2 is SVGEGT in the germline V gene. V lost 4 bases and J 2 bases, leaving 5 bases between the germline ends. The CDR3 sequence is 13 residues long. The CDR3 nucleotides read TGTGCCAGCAGTTCTAGCAACACCGGGGAGCTGTTTTTT. Its translation: CASSSSNTGELFF.

The rearrangement uses TRBV20-1 and TRBJ2-2; D assignment may be TRBD1 or TRBD2 (5 bases each). The CDR3 consists of 13 residues. V lost 2 bases and J 7 bases, leaving 11 bases between the germline ends. Germline V gene lookup returns CDR1 DFQATT and CDR2 SNEGSKA (reference sequence). In nucleotides, the CDR3 is TGCAGTGCTAGACGGCCTGGGGGCGGGGAGCTGTTTTTT. Amino acids: CSARRPGGGELFF.

The V and J genes are TRBV6-2 or TRBV6-3 and TRBJ1-1; D ambiguous. This CDR3 has 14 residues. Germline CDR1 reads MNHEY; CDR2 reads SVGEGT. Trimming pared 5 bases from V and 5 bases from J, leaving 15 bases between. Here the CDR3 reads CASSPGRPITEAFF. The CDR3 nucleotides are TGTGCCAGCAGTCCTGGAAGACCGATAACTGAAGCTTTCTTT.

The chain carries TRBV20-1 and TRBJ1-3, with 8 bases that match TRBD1. Germline V gene sequence: CDR1 DFQATT, CDR2 SNEGSKA (reference sequence). The CDR3 is 15 residues long. Trimming at V came to 2 bases and at J to 1 base, leaving 4 bases not matched to a gene. Here the CDR3 reads CSARTGGTSGNTIYF. In DNA form, the CDR3 reads TGCAGTGCTAGAACAGGGGGAACATCTGGAAACACCATATATTTT.

This clonotype was seen a handful of times. This chain connects TRBV20-1 to TRBJ2-1; 8 bases align to TRBD2. CDR1 is DFQATT, CDR2 SNEGSKA, per germline (reference sequence). The trim removed 1 base at V and 4 bases at J, leaving 12 bases unmatched. This CDR3 region has 17 residues. For the CDR3, the DNA is TGCAGTGCTAGAGGGGTAGCAAGCGGGGGAGTTTACAATGAGCAGTTCTTC. This codes for CSARGVASGGVYNEQFF.

CDR3 residues: CASSHRQSSGQRPSGANVLTF. The CDR3 DNA reads TGTGCCAGCAGCCATCGACAAAGTAGCGGACAGCGGCCCTCTGGGGCCAACGTCCTGACTTTC. The V call is TRBV7-8, the J call TRBJ2-6; D is possibly TRBD1 or TRBD2 (6 bases each). The CDR3 runs 21 residues. The V and J ends lost 5 bases and 0 bases respectively, with 26 bases between them. Germline lookup yields CDR1 SGHVS and CDR2 FQNEAQ.

This chain joins TRBV7-8 and TRBJ2-7; D call uncertain. V gave up 5 bases and J gave up 6 bases, with 8 bases separating them. The CDR3 totals 11 residues. The germline gives CDR1 SGHVS, CDR2 FQNEAQ. CDR3 region: CASSVMGEQYF. DNA for the CDR3: TGTGCCAGCAGCGTCATGGGCGAGCAGTACTTC.

The rearrangement uses TRBV28 and TRBJ1-5; no firm D call. CDR3 length equals 18 residues. The germline V and J ends were trimmed by 6 bases and 1 base, with 22 bases remaining between them. Germline values: CDR1 MDHEN, CDR2 SYDVKM. This CDR3 reads CASRRTGKRVESNQPQHF. CDR3 sequence (DNA): TGTGCCAGCAGACGTACCGGGAAGCGGGTGGAGAGCAATCAGCCCCAGCATTTT.

This clonotype was observed a handful of times. This chain joins TRBV12-3 or TRBV12-4 and TRBJ2-7; no clear D gene. This CDR3 spans 12 amino acids. Trimming cost V 5 bases and J 4 bases, with 9 bases left between them. The CDR3 DNA sequence: TGTGCCAGCAGTACGGTGGGGTACGAGCAGTACTTC. Translated: CASSTVGYEQYF.

The rearrangement joins TRBV12-3 or TRBV12-4 to TRBJ2-7, with a possible D match to TRBD2 (6 bases). V was trimmed by 0 bases and J by 5 bases, leaving 14 bases between them. CDR3 length equals 15 residues. CDR3 sequence reads: CASSLAGRERNEQYF. The CDR3 bases are TGTGCCAGCAGTTTAGCCGGCCGGGAGCGGAACGAGCAGTACTTC.

V gene TRBV20-1 combines with J gene TRBJ1-5; D is undetermined. V was cut by 2 bases and J by 4 bases, with 3 bases left in between. In germline, CDR1 is DFQATT, CDR2 SNEGSKA (reference sequence). This CDR3 has 11 residues. CDR3 nucleotides: TGCAGTGCTAGACTGAATCAGCCCCAGCATTTT. Protein sequence: CSARLNQPQHF.

The gene calls are TRBV27 and TRBJ2-7; D may be TRBD1 (6 bases). The ends were cut back, 6 bases at V and 3 bases at J, with 12 bases in the middle. From germline, CDR1 is MNHEY and CDR2 SMNVEV (reference sequence). The CDR3 spans 13 residues. CDR3 region: CASSPQQGYEQYF. DNA for the CDR3: TGTGCCAGCAGCCCCCAACAGGGCTACGAGCAGTACTTC.

In regard to this clonotype: One end of the junction fails to match germline, which may point to a read error. J is TRBJ1-2 and V is TRBV12-3 or TRBV12-4, with D possibly being TRBD1 (6 bases). This CDR3 spans 16 amino acids. In nucleotides, the CDR3 is TGTGTCAGCAGTTCGGGCCCCTTGGACAGAAACTATGGCTACACCTTC. It is translated as CVSSSGPLDRNYGYTF.

This rearrangement joins TRBV15 to TRBJ2-1; 9 bases match TRBD2. The CDR3 covers 16 residues. Trimming at V came to 9 bases and at J to 10 bases, leaving 19 bases not matched to a gene. The germline CDR1 and CDR2 sequences are LNHNV and YYDKDF (reference sequence). DNA for the CDR3: TGTGCCACGGCCAATGGACTAGCGCTTATCTCCTACGAGCAGTTCTTC. Translation gives CATANGLALISYEQFF.

The chain joins TRBV3-1 to TRBJ2-5, with a tentative D call TRBD1 (6 bases). From germline, CDR1 is LGHDT and CDR2 YNNKEL (reference sequence). The CDR3 contains 16 residues. With 5 bases removed from V and 11 bases from J, the gap between germline ends came to 27 bases. The CDR3 DNA sequence: TGTGCCAGCAGCACCAGGGGTACGGTACTACAGCATGAGCAGTACTTC. As protein: CASSTRGTVLQHEQYF.

The chain carries TRBV20-1 and TRBJ1-2; tentative D call: TRBD1 (5 bases). Per germline, CDR1 DFQATT and CDR2 SNEGSKA (reference sequence). CDR3 length equals 13 residues. V was pared by 5 bases and J by 2 bases, with 12 bases between. The DNA of the CDR3 is TGCAGTGCTCGGAAGGGGATGAACTATGGCTACACCTTC. Encoded protein: CSARKGMNYGYTF.

The sample holds many counts of this clonotype. V and J are TRBV6-4 and TRBJ2-7, with D possibly TRBD1 on 5 matching bases. V gave up 2 bases and J gave up 3 bases, with 5 bases separating them. Germline V lookup: CDR1 MRHNA, CDR2 SNTAGT. The CDR3 is made up of 12 amino acids. The CDR3 is CASSDRGYEQYF. DNA for the CDR3: TGTGCCAGCAGTGACAGGGGCTACGAGCAGTACTTC.

The J gene is TRBJ2-1, the V gene TRBV21-1; TRBD2, the table's D call, lacks a check against the DNA. TRBV21-1 is described as a pseudogene. The CDR3 contains 17 residues. The CDR3 loop reads CASSNCDWRSSYNEQFF. The CDR3 DNA reads as TGTGCCAGCAGCAACTGCGACTGGCGAAGCTCCTACAATGAGCAGTTCTTC.

The chain employs TRBV7-2 and TRBJ2-7; D gene uncertain. There are 14 residues in the CDR3. The germline V gene has CDR1 SGHTA and CDR2 FQGNSA. The V and J ends lost 5 bases and 6 bases respectively, with 17 bases between them. CDR3 protein: CASSPKRTKREQYF. The CDR3 DNA reads as TGTGCCAGCAGCCCGAAACGCACTAAGCGCGAGCAGTACTTC.

The V call is TRBV15, the J call TRBJ2-3; D tentatively reads TRBD1 or TRBD2 (5 bases each). V lost 5 bases and J 7 bases, leaving 19 bases between the germline ends. The V gene's germline CDR1 is LNHNV and CDR2 YYDKDF (reference sequence). The CDR3 covers 15 residues. The CDR3 sequence is CATSLPGAGTNTQYF. The CDR3 region has the DNA TGTGCCACCAGCTTACCCGGGGCAGGCACGAATACGCAGTATTTT.

CDR3 nucleotide sequence: TGTGCCTGGACTCCCAAAAGATACGAGCAGTACTTC. As protein: CAWTPKRYEQYF. The chain employs TRBV30 and TRBJ2-7, with unresolved D. The CDR3 sequence is 12 residues long. V lost 4 bases and J lost 4, with 11 bases in between. Per germline, CDR1 GTSNPN and CDR2 SVGIG (reference sequence).

The CDR3, as DNA: TGCAGTGCCATTCACGGGGGATTTACTGAAGCTTTCTTT. This encodes CSAIHGGFTEAFF. The J gene is TRBJ1-1, the V gene TRBV20-1; TRBD1 is a possible D gene (5 bases). V lost 6 bases, J lost 5 bases, and 16 bases lay in between. In germline, CDR1 is DFQATT, CDR2 SNEGSKA (reference sequence). CDR3 length: 13 residues.

There are many counts of this clonotype. J is TRBJ2-1 and V is TRBV7-2; no reliable D call. The CDR3 sequence is 11 residues long. Germline CDR1 and CDR2: SGHTA and FQGNSA. Trimming pared 3 bases from V and 4 bases from J, leaving 1 base between. Here the CDR3 DNA reads TGTGCCAGCAGCTTTTACAATGAGCAGTTCTTC. Translated, it gives CASSFYNEQFF. Full variable domain (remainder filled in from reference TRBV7-2 and TRBJ2-1): GAGVSQSPSNKVTEKGKDVELRCDPISGHTALYWYRQSLGQGLEFLIYFQGNSAPDKSGLPSDRFSAERTGGSVSTLTIQRTQQEDSAVYLCASSFYNEQFFGPGTRLTVL.

This clonotype was detected many times. The CDR3, as DNA: TGCGCCAGCAGCAAGGACTACGAGCAGTACTTC. Amino acids: CASSKDYEQYF. The J gene is TRBJ2-7, the V gene TRBV5-1; D call uncertain. The CDR3 is made up of 11 amino acids. Trimming removed 4 bases at V and 3 bases at J, with 5 bases between. Germline V gene lookup returns CDR1 SGHRS and CDR2 YFSETQ.

In this sample, this clonotype turned up once. V usage is TRBV5-1 and J usage is TRBJ1-4; D call uncertain. CDR1 and CDR2 from the germline V gene are SGHRS and YFSETQ. This CDR3 comprises 14 residues. The V end lost 4 bases, the J end lost 2 bases, and 9 bases lay between the germline ends. CDR3 in amino acids: CASSVVGTNEKLFF. CDR3 in DNA: TGCGCCAGCAGCGTGGTAGGCACTAATGAAAAACTGTTTTTT.

This clonotype was seen more than once but under ten times. V is TRBV6-5 and J is TRBJ1-2; no definite D call. This CDR3 has 14 amino acids. Trimming removed 6 bases from V and 2 bases from J, with 13 bases in between. Germline assignment: CDR1 MNHEY and CDR2 SVGAGI. CDR3 sequence (DNA): TGTGCCAGCAGCCAGGACCCAGAGAACTATGGCTACACCTTC. Translated, it gives CASSQDPENYGYTF.

Written as DNA, the CDR3 is TGTGCCATCAGTGAGTTGACCGGACAGACAGATACGCAGTATTTT. Its protein is CAISELTGQTDTQYF. The chain uses TRBV10-3 and TRBJ2-3, with D perhaps TRBD1 (6 bases). Per the germline V gene, CDR1 is ENHRY and CDR2 is SYGVKD. The CDR3 length is 15 residues. V was trimmed by 1 base and J by 3 bases, leaving 11 bases between them.